The source of this T cell receptor beta chain is a study of neurological immune-mediated disorders (dated by TCRdb to between 2018 and 2021). Background on the whole study: The study compared peripheral blood TCR-beta repertoires of HTLV-I-associated myelopathy (HAM/TSP) patients, multiple sclerosis patients and healthy controls using UMI-based sequencing. Longitudinal samples, technical triplicates and paired sorted CD4+ and CD8+ T-cell subsets, alongside PBMC samples, were included among the approximately 99 TCR-beta libraries. The cohort was made up of about 66 subjects, consisting of roughly 14 HAM/TSP patients, around 35 multiple sclerosis patients and some 20 healthy controls.

cDNA was synthesized by template-switch 5'RACE using a primer with a 10-nucleotide random unique molecular identifier that tagged each TCR transcript. Each sequencing run produced over 190 million TCR-beta sequences covering 15-18 subjects. Total RNA was extracted with the RNeasy kit. The KAPA Real-time Library Amplification kit was used to amplify TCR-beta VDJ regions with primers targeting the TCR constant region and the 5'RACE anchor. A first PCR added sample indexes and Illumina adaptors, after which a second PCR increased the library yield. The roughly 650 bp TCR product was size-selected on a 2% E-gel SizeSelection system after Ampure bead purification. Before pooling, library quality was assessed on a Bioanalyzer, concentration was determined with Qubit, and library quantification was performed with the Kapa Library Quantification kit. Paired-end 2 x 150 bp sequencing of the libraries was performed on an Illumina HiSeq 2500. To increase sequence diversity, about 24-32% phiX was spiked into each library pool. Per the source publication's procedure: The UMI-based MiGEC pipeline processed quality-filtered reads and removed over 80% of raw TCR sequences during error correction. VDJ genes were aligned to IMGT germline references, and clonotypes were defined by unique CDR3 amino acid sequence plus V-J genes. Clonal expansion, Shannon diversity, and CDR3 relatedness (CalcPairwiseDistances, ClusterSamples) were evaluated with VDJtools, and phylogenetic trees were built with CLCbio workbench. Clones with at least 8 unique UMIs were defined as expanded, with this threshold being based on coefficient-of-variation modelling across technical triplicates. The public reads were reprocessed in TCRdb via fastp at Q25 and MiXCR, keeping in-frame beta chains. Rows are unified per CDR3 protein, each entry keeping the most common DNA and genes. V and J calls and clone size were set by TCRdb, not the authors. The sample data list tens of thousands of distinct CDR3 sequences, and more than 5% of these were observed just once. 0.55% to 0.6% of the sample comes from the top ten.

Overall study results and their limits: TCR clonal expansion was highest in HAM/TSP patients and lowest in MS patients, with MS patients falling below even healthy controls. Expanded clones from different subjects shared no identical CDR3 amino acid sequences, which suggests that TCR-beta repertoires were private in all groups.

Note on this clonotype: The antigen it recognizes is unknown. No qualities accompany the bases; no much larger clone lies one base away.

The healthy controls were volunteers from a blood bank in Maryland, USA. For sorted-subset TCR libraries, about a million sorted CD4+ or CD8+ T cells were used. PBMCs were separated from peripheral blood using Ficoll-Hypaque density gradient centrifugation and then cryopreserved in liquid nitrogen. The study also sequenced paired sorted CD4+ and CD8+ subsets from healthy controls, HAM/TSP patients and MS patients. Sequences were obtained from CD4+ T cells from blood. This TCR was sampled from a woman aged 40-49 years in good health.

CDR3 reads: CASSPVGERGKSQHF. At the DNA level, the sequence is TGTGCCAGCTCACCGGTGGGAGAACGGGGTAAGTCCCAGCATTTT. The rearranged segments are TRBV18 and TRBJ1-5, with the D segment identity uncertain. Its CDR3 holds 15 amino acids, cysteine through phenylalanine. Only the CDR3 DNA is retained, 45 bases long and in frame from the first base. V loses 3 bases of germline sequence and J loses 11 bases, and the interval between the two ends is 20 bases. The germline V gene yields KGHSH for CDR1 and LQKENI for CDR2.